This T cell receptor (beta chain) was captured in a study of cytomegalovirus exposure and HLA in healthy donors. Whole-study context: Earlier work reported approximately 100 million unique TCR beta sequences from about 200 million T cells.

Study-wide findings and caveats: What TCR beta sequences reportedly achieved was accurate prediction of HLA-A and HLA-B alleles in most subjects. According to the study, roughly 160 TCR beta chains were cytomegalovirus-associated. Most TCR beta V segments were productive about 87% or about 30% of the time in an earlier analysis.

The PCR ran on 60 Vbeta and 13 Jbeta primers. The protocol was immunoSEQ multiplex PCR, while the TCRdb copy is restricted to in-frame clones and leaves out a portion. The record lists approximately 61,000 clones, of which the ten most abundant hold roughly 2.1%. To note about this clone: Its specificity is not known.

Germline V gene sequence: CDR1 KGHSH, CDR2 LQKENI. V was pared by 2 bases and J by 4 bases, with 8 bases of the junction left unmatched. This CDR3 is 15 amino acids long. This receptor was taken from a woman between 18 and 29 years old in good health and CMV-seronegative. Sequenced material: PBMCs. The V call is TRBV18, the J call TRBJ2-7; 7 nucleotides line up with TRBD1. CDR3 residues: CASSPYQGVLYEQYF. The CDR3 nucleotides read TGTGCCAGCTCACCATACCAGGGGGTCCTGTACGAGCAGTACTTC.